Sequencing of this T cell receptor beta chain was carried out in a study of T cell responses to AZD1222 COVID-19 vaccine. V was shortened by 6 bases and J by 0 bases, with 14 bases between the two germline ends. Germline CDR1 PRHDT, CDR2 FYEKMQ (reference sequence). The CDR3 runs 15 residues. TCRdb keeps only in-frame clones here, not all; method: immunoSEQ multiplex PCR. The sample consists of over 100,000 clones, around 90% of them appearing once. General study points: Across the whole spike, CD4 TCRs peaked at regions 160-218 and 743-854.

Turning to this clone: What it binds is not known.

The sample was peripheral blood, taken on day 0 of AZD1222 vaccination. The origin of this receptor is an adult in good health. V and J are TRBV13 and TRBJ1-2; D gene uncertain. CDR3 protein: CASRIWTVSNYGYTF. The CDR3 region has the DNA TGTGCCAGCAGAATCTGGACGGTCTCTAACTATGGCTACACCTTC.